This T cell receptor beta chain is from a study of CD8+CD57+ T cells in acquired aplastic anemia (dated by TCRdb to 2016 to 2019). Regarding the complete study: On average, sorted CD4+ and CD8+ cells yielded 3 to 4 ug of extracted DNA, with a range of roughly 0.18 to 27.4 ug. A CD8+CD57+ expansion meant a frequency higher than the mean frequency seen in healthy subjects.

The research as a whole found: Roughly 30 CD8+ CDR3 sequences were shared between patients and controls but appeared highly expressed in patients and within their immunodominant clones. Between patients and healthy controls, no significant difference in CD8+ Simpson's diversity was found (P=0.060).

On this clonotype: This clone's antigen is unknown. The record has no base qualities; no much larger clone is one base away.

Genomic DNA served as template for TCR beta VDJ combination and CDR3 sequence profiling. An Illumina HiSeq 2000 was the platform used for TCR repertoire sequencing. Per the original workflow: Repertoire assessment relied on Simpson's diversity index, CDR3 size and DJ length profiles, and TRBV/TRBJ rearrangement plots. Whichever DNA sequence was most abundant in the deep sequencing data was defined as the immunodominant clone. CDR3 amino acid sequences were checked for sharing between subjects and were compared against published repertoires and the VDJdb database. TCRdb applied fastp at Q25 and MiXCR to the public reads, then kept only in-frame beta chains. Merged by CDR3 protein, the rows form single entries marked with the most common genes and DNA. The V and J calls were not made by the authors but by TCRdb's processing. The sample table lists around 200,000 distinct CDR3 sequences, roughly 50% of them with a count of one. The ten most abundant clones make up 10% to 15% of the sample.

The CDR3, cysteine through phenylalanine, is 11 amino acids long. Here the CDR3 DNA is all that survives: 33 bases in frame from base 1. Taken from the germline V gene (reference sequence), the CDR1 and CDR2 loops are DFQATT and SNEGSKA. The trim is 6 bases for V and 4 bases for J, with a gap of 10 bases between the germline ends. Patients chosen for sequencing had shown expansion of CD8+CD57+ cells by flow cytometry. Severe acquired aplastic anemia was diagnosed in all patients according to International Study of Aplastic Anemia and Agranulocytosis and Camitta criteria. Patients had received no therapy at the time of blood sampling. The study deep-sequenced TCR repertoires of sorted CD4+ and CD8+ blood T cells from severe aplastic anemia patients and healthy subjects. Patients were enrolled under clinicaltrials.gov protocols 00001620, 01623167, 00001397, 00071045, 00081523 and 00961064 in the USA. Ficoll-Paque density gradient centrifugation was used to isolate peripheral blood mononuclear cells. Before DNA was extracted, CD4+ and CD8+ T cells were sorted using either FACS or magnetic beads.

The specimen was sorted CD4+, CD8+, or CD8+CD57+ T cells (not recorded which) from PBMCs. The TCR sequence derives from a human donor with aplastic anemia. The rearranged chain carries TRBV20-1 and TRBJ2-7; the D gene is possibly TRBD2, with 5 bases matching. The DNA reads TGCAGTGCCTCGGAGGTGTACGAGCAGTACTTC. Translation gives CSASEVYEQYF.